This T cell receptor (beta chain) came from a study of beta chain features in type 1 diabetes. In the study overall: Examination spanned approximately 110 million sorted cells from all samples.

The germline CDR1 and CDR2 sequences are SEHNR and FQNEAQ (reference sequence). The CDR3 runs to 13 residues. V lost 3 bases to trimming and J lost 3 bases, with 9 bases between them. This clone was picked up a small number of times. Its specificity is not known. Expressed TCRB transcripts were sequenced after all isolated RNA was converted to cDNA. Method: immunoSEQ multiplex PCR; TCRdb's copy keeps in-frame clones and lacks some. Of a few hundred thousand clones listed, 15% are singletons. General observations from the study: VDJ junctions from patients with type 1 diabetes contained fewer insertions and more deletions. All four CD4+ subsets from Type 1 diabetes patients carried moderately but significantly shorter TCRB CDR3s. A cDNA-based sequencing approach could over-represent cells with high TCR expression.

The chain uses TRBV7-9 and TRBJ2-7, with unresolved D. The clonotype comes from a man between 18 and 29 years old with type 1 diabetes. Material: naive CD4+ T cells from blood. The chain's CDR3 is CASSFLQNYEQYF. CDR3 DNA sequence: TGTGCCAGCAGCTTCTTACAGAACTACGAGCAGTACTTC.